What follows describes a single TCR beta chain. Source study methods: Amplification from reference gene primers served as the basis for estimated nucleated cell counts. Clones were read by immunoSEQ multiplex PCR, and TCRdb kept only the in-frame ones, dropping some. The V and J calls and the clone size are those of that table, but D and trimming were determined from the DNA. In the table there are about 150,000 clones, approximately 80% of which are singletons. These data come from a study of blood T cell repertoires in COVID-19. The wider study: Italy, Spain and the United States were the sources of the convalescent and acute COVID-19 samples.

While infection was still active, Seattle patients were enrolled and then followed longitudinally. The CDR3 loop spans 17 amino acids. With 5 bases removed from V and 6 bases from J, the gap between germline ends came to 26 bases. CDR1 and CDR2 from the germline V gene are SGDLS and YYNGEE. V is TRBV9 and J is TRBJ1-1; no firm D call. The receptor was isolated from an elderly woman with COVID-19, enrolled during active disease. Material for sequencing was peripheral blood. The CDR3 DNA is TGTGCCAGCAGTCGGACCGACACGGGGAGGGTATCCCCTGAAGCTTTCTTT. Translating it yields CASSRTDTGRVSPEAFF.